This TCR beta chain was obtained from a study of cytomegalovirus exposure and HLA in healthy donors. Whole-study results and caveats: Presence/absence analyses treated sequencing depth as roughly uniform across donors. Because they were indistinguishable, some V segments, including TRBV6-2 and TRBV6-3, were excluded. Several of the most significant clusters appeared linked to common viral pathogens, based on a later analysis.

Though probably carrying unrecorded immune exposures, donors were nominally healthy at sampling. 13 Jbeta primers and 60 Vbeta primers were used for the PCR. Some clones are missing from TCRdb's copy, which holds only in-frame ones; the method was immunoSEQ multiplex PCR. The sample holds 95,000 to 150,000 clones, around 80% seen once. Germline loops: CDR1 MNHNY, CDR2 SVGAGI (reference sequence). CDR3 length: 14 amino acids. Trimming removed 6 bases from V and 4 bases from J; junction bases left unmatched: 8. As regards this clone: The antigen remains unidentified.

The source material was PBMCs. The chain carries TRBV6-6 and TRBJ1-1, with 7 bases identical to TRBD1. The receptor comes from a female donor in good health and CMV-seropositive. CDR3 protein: CASRTGFGSTEAFF. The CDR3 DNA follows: TGTGCCAGCAGGACAGGGTTTGGAAGCACTGAAGCTTTCTTT.